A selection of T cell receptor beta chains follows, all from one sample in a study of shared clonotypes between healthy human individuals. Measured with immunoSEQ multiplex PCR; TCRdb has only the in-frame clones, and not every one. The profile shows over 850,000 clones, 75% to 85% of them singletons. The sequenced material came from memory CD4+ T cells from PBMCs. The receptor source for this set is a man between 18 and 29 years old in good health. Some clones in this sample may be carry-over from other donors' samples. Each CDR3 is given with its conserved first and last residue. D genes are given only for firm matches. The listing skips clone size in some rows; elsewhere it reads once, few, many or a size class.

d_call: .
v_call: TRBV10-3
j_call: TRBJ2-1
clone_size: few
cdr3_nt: TGTGCCATCAGTGAGAGGGGGAGCTCCTACAATGAGCAGTTCTTC
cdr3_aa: CAISERGSSYNEQFF

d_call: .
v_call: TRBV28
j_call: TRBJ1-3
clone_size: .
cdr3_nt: TGTGCCAGCAGTTCAATGCCTATCTCTGGAAACACCATATATTTT
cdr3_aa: CASSSMPISGNTIYF

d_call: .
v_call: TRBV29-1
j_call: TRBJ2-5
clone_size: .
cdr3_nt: TGCAGCGCAGCCCTAGCGCAGCAAGAGACCCAGTACTTC
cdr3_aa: CSAALAQQETQYF

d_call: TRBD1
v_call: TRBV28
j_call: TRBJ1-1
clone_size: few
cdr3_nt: TGTGCCAGCGGACAGGGTTGGACTGAAGCTTTCTTT
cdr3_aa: CASGQGWTEAFF

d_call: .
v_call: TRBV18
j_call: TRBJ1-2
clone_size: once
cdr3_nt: TGTGCCAGCTCCCCAGAGGGGGGCTATGGCTACACCTTC
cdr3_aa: CASSPEGGYGYTF

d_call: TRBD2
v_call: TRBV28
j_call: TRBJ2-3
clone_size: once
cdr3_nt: TGTGCCAGCAGATTAGCGGGCCTGCGAGATACGCAGTATTTT
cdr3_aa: CASRLAGLRDTQYF

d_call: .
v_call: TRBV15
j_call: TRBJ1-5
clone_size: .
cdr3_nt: TGTGCCACCAGCAGAGCCAGTTATAGCAATCAGCCCCAGCATTTT
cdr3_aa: CATSRASYSNQPQHF

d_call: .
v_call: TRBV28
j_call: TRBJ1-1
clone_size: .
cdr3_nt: TGTGCCAGCAGTCCACCCGGGTCCGGTGAAGCTTTCTTT
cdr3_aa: CASSPPGSGEAFF

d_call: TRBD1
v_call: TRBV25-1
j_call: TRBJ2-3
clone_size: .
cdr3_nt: TGTGCCAGCAGCTCTGTGAAGGGACAGGGCCCAGATACGCAGTATTTT
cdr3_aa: CASSSVKGQGPDTQYF

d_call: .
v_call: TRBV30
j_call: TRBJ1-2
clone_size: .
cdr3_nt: TGTGCCTGGAATCAAAACAGTTATAACTATGGCTACACCTTC
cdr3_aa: CAWNQNSYNYGYTF

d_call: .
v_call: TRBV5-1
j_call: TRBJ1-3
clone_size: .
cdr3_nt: TGCGCCAGCAGCTTTACCGGACTGTACGGAAACACCATATATTTT
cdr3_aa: CASSFTGLYGNTIYF

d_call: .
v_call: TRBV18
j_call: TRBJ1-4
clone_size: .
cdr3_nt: TGTGCCAGCTCACCAGGGAAGCACAATAATGAAAAACTGTTTTTT
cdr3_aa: CASSPGKHNNEKLFF

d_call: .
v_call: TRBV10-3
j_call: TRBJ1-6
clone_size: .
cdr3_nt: TGTGCCATCAGGAACGGACCGAATTCACCCCTCCACTTT
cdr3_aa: CAIRNGPNSPLHF

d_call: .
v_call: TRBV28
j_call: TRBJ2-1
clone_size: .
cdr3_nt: TGTGCCAGTACCCGGGAATACTACAATGAGCAGTTCTTC
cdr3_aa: CASTREYYNEQFF

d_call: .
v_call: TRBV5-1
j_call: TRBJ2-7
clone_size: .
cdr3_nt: TGCGCCAGCAGCCCCCCGGAGCCCTACGAGCAGTACTTC
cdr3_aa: CASSPPEPYEQYF

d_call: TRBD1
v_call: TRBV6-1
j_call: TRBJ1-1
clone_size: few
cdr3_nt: TGTGCCAGCAGTGTAGACCGGGACAGGAAAGCTTTCTTT
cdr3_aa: CASSVDRDRKAFF

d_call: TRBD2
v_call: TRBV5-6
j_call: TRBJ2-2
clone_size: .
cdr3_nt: TGTGCCAGCAGTCGACTAGCTGGATCCGGGGAGCTGTTTTTT
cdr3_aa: CASSRLAGSGELFF

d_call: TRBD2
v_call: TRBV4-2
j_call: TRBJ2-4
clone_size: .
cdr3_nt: TGTGCCAGCAGCCAAGATCCGGGACTAGCGGACCAAGCCAAAAACATTCAGTACTTC
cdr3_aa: CASSQDPGLADQAKNIQYF

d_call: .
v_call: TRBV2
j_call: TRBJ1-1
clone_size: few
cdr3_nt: TGTGCCAGCAGTGAAGAGGGGGTTGAATACACTGAAGCTTTCTTT
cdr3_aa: CASSEEGVEYTEAFF

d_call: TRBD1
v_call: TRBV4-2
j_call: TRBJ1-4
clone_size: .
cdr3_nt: TGTGCCAGCAGCCAAGCAGGGGGCGGAAATGAAAAACTGTTTTTT
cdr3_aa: CASSQAGGGNEKLFF

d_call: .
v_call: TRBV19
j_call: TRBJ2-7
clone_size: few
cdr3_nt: TGTGCCAGTAGTCACGGGGCGGGGGCGAGGTACTTC
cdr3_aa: CASSHGAGARYF

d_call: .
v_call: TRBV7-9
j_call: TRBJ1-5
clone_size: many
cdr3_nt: TGTGCCAGCAGCCCGGGGGGGGGTAATCAGCCCCAGCATTTT
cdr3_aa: CASSPGGGNQPQHF

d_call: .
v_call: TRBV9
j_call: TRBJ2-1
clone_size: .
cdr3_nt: TGTGCCAGCAGCCAGGGCATAAAAGGGGATGAGCAGTTCTTC
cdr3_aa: CASSQGIKGDEQFF

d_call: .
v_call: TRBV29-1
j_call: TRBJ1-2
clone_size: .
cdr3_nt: TGCAGCGTTGTTTTCCCCCCTCTAATGCGAGGCTACACCTTC
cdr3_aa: CSVVFPPLMRGYTF

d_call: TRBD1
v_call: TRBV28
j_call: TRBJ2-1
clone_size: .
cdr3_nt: TGTGCCAGCAGTGGCCCGACAGGGTGGAATGAGCAGTTCTTC
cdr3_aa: CASSGPTGWNEQFF

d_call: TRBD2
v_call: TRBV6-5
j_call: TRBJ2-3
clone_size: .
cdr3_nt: TGTGCCAGCAGTTACCTAGCGGGGCACACAGATACGCAGTATTTT
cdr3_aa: CASSYLAGHTDTQYF

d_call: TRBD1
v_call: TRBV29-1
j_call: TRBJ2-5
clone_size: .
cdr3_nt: TGCAGCGCCGCCGGGACAGGGGGAGAGACCCAGTACTTC
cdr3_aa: CSAAGTGGETQYF

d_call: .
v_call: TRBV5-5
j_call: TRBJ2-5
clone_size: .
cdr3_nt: TGTGCCAGCTCCACCCGGGGGACTCCCCAAGAGACCCAGTACTTC
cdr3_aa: CASSTRGTPQETQYF

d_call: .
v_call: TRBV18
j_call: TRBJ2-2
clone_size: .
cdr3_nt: TGTGCCAGCTCACCACGGGTAGCTGCGGGCGGGGAGCTGTTTTTT
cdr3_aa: CASSPRVAAGGELFF

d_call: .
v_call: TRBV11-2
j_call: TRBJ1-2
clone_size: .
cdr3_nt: TGTGCCAGCGCCCCGGGATCAGTGGATGGCTACACCTTC
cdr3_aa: CASAPGSVDGYTF

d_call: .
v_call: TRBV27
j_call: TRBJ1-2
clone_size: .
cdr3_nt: TGTGCCACCGCAGGGAACTATGGCTACACCTTC
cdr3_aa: CATAGNYGYTF

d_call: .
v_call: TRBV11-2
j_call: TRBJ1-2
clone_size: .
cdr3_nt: TGTGCCAGCAGCTTAGATCCGAGTAACTATGGCTACACCTTC
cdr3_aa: CASSLDPSNYGYTF

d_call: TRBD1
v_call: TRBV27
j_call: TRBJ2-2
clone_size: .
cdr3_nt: TGTGCCAGCAGTCCCGGGACAGTGAACACCGGGGAGCTGTTTTTT
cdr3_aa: CASSPGTVNTGELFF

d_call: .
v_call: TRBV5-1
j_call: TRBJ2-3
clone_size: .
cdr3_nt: TGCGCCAGCAGCTTCTCTGGCACAGATACGCAGTATTTT
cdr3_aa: CASSFSGTDTQYF

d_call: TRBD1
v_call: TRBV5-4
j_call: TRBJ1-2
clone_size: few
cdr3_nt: TGTGCCAGCAGCTCCTGGACAGGTTCCGCGGGTGGCTACACCTTC
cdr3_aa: CASSSWTGSAGGYTF

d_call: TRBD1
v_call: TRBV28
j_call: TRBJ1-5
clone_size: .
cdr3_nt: TGTGCCAGCAGCAGGGACAGGGTCCAGCCCCAGCATTTT
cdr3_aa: CASSRDRVQPQHF

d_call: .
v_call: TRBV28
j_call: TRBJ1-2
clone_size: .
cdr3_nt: TGTGCCAGCAGTTCCGCCTATGGCTACACCTTC
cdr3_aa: CASSSAYGYTF

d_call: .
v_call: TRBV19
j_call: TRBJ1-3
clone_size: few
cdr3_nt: TGTGCCAGTAGGATCGGGTACTCTGGAAACACCATATATTTT
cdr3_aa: CASRIGYSGNTIYF

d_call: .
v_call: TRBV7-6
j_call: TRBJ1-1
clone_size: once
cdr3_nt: TGTGCCAGCAGCCTAGAGGGACGGTACACTGAAGCTTTCTTT
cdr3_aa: CASSLEGRYTEAFF

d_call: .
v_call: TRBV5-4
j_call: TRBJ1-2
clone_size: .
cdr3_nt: TGTGCCAGCAGCTTGGCGAGTTTCGGTCGGACCTATGGCTACACCTTC
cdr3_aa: CASSLASFGRTYGYTF

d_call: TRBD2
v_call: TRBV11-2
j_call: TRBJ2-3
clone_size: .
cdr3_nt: TGTGCCAGCAGCGACGAAACCGCCCTAGCGGGAGGAGATACGCAGTATTTT
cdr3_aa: CASSDETALAGGDTQYF

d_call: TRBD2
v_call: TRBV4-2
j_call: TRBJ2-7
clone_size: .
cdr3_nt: TGTGCCAGCAGCCAAGGACCGGGACTAGCGGGAGGGCAGGGCGAGCAGTACTTC
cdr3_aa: CASSQGPGLAGGQGEQYF

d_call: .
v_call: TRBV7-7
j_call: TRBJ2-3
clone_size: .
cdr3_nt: TGTGCCAGCAGCCCAACTAGAATTGCCGATACGCAGTATTTT
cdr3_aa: CASSPTRIADTQYF

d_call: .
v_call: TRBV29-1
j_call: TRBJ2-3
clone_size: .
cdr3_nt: TGCAGCGTTGAAATCCCCGGGACGCAGTATTTT
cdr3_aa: CSVEIPGTQYF

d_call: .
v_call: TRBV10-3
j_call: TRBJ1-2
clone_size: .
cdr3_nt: TGTGCCATCAGTGAGTCCGAGGGTGGGCTGTTTGGCTATGGCTACACCTTC
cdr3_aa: CAISESEGGLFGYGYTF

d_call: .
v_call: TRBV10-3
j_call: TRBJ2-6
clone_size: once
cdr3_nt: TGTGCCATCAGGCTTGGCTCTGGGGCCAACGTCCTGACTTTC
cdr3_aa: CAIRLGSGANVLTF

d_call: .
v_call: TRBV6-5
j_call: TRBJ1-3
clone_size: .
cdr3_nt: TGTGCCAGCGGGAGGTTAAGCTCTGGAAACACCATATATTTT
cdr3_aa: CASGRLSSGNTIYF

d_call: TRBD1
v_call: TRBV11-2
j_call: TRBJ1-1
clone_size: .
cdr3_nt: TGTGCCAGCAGCCATAAAATGACAGGGTCTGAAGCTTTCTTT
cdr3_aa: CASSHKMTGSEAFF

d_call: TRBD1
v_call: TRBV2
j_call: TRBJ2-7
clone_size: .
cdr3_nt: TGTGCCAGCAGTGGAGGACAGGGGGGCTCCTACGAGCAGTACTTC
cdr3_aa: CASSGGQGGSYEQYF

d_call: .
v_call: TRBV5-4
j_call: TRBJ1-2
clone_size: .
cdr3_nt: TGTGCCAGCAGCTTAGAATCAGGGACTGGCTACACCTTC
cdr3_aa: CASSLESGTGYTF